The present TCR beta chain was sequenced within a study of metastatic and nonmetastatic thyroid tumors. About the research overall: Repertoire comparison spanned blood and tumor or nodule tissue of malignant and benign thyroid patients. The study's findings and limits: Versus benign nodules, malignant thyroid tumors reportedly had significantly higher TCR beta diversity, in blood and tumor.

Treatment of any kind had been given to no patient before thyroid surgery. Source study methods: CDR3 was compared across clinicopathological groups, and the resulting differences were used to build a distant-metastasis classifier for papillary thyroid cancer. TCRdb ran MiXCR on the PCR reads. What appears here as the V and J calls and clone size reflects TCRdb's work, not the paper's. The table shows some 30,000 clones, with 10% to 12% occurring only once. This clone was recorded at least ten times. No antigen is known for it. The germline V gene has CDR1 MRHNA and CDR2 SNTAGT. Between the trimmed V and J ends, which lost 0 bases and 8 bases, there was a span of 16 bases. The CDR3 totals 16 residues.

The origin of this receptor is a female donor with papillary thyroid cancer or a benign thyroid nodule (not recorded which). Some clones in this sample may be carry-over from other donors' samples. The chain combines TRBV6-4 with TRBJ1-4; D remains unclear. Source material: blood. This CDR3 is CASSDSVRAEEEKLFF. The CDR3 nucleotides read TGTGCCAGCAGTGACTCGGTACGAGCCGAGGAGGAAAAACTGTTTTTT.